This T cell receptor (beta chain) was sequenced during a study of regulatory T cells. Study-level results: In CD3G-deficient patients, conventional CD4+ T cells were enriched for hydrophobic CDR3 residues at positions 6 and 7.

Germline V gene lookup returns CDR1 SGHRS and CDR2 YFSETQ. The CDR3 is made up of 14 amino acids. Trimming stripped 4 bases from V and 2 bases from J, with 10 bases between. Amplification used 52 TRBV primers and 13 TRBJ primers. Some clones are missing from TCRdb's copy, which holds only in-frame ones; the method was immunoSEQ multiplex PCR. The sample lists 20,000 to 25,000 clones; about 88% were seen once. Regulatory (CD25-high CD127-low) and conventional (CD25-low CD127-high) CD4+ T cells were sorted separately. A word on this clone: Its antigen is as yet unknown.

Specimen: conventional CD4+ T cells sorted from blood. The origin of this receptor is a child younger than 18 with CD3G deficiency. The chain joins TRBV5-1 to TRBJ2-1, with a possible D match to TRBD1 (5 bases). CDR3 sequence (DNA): TGCGCCAGCAGCGTGGGGCAGACCTACAATGAGCAGTTCTTC. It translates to CASSVGQTYNEQFF.